These T cell receptor beta chains were read from a single sample in a study of CD8+ T cells in alopecia areata. Repertoires were generated with immunoSEQ multiplex PCR, while TCRdb's copy carries only in-frame clones and drops some. The sample holds under 250,000 clones; roughly three fifths are singletons and the top ten take about 5.3%. Specimen: CD8+ T cells sorted from blood. These receptors all come from a human donor in good health. Both conserved end residues are part of each CDR3. The order of the fields is V gene, D gene, J gene, clone size, CDR3 protein, CDR3 DNA. D genes are given only for firm matches. Only part of the rows carry a size: once, few, many, or a class if the clone is expanded.

>TRBV7-9|-|TRBJ2-7|-
CASSLRTAGGDEQYF
TGTGCCAGCAGCTTAAGGACAGCCGGGGGTGACGAGCAGTACTTC
>TRBV29-1|-|TRBJ2-2|-
CSVYGGELFF
TGCAGCGTTTACGGCGGGGAGCTGTTTTTT
>TRBV5-6|TRBD2|TRBJ2-1|few
CASSLGASGEQFF
TGTGCCAGCAGCTTGGGGGCTAGCGGTGAGCAGTTCTTC
>TRBV5-6|-|TRBJ1-1|-
CASSFNGEGLTEAFF
TGTGCCAGCAGCTTTAACGGGGAGGGGTTGACTGAAGCTTTCTTT
>TRBV6-5|-|TRBJ2-7|-
CAISGGRPEAYEQYF
TGTGCCATCAGTGGGGGACGACCCGAGGCCTACGAGCAGTACTTC
>TRBV29-1|TRBD2|TRBJ2-7|-
CSVEIAGGASYEQYF
TGCAGCGTTGAAATAGCGGGGGGCGCCTCCTACGAGCAGTACTTC
>TRBV27|TRBD1|TRBJ1-6|-
CASSLQGPSTPLHF
TGTGCCAGCAGTCTACAGGGGCCGTCGACACCCCTCCACTTT
>TRBV2|-|TRBJ2-5|-
CASSDSELETQYF
TGTGCCAGCAGTGATTCAGAGCTGGAGACCCAGTACTTC
>TRBV19|TRBD2|TRBJ2-1|few
CASSIDFGAGGPWNEQFF
TGTGCCAGTAGTATAGATTTTGGGGCGGGGGGGCCGTGGAATGAGCAGTTCTTC
>TRBV13|TRBD2|TRBJ2-1|-
CASSYTGTSNEQFF
TGTGCCAGCAGCTACACCGGGACTAGCAATGAGCAGTTCTTC
>TRBV19|TRBD1|TRBJ2-6|few
CASSIGPGQVSSGANVLTF
TGTGCCAGTAGTATTGGGCCAGGACAGGTCAGCTCTGGGGCCAACGTCCTGACTTTC
>TRBV30|-|TRBJ1-1|-
CAWSVRSGAGDTEAFF
TGTGCCTGGAGTGTACGCTCGGGGGCTGGTGACACTGAAGCTTTCTTT
>TRBV7-9|TRBD2|TRBJ2-1|-
CASSLAGAGAYNEQFF
TGTGCCAGCAGCTTAGCGGGAGCGGGGGCCTACAATGAGCAGTTCTTC
>TRBV15|TRBD1|TRBJ1-2|few
CATSLRRTGINYGYTF
TGTGCCACCAGCCTACGAAGGACAGGGATCAATTATGGCTACACCTTC
>TRBV6-5|TRBD2|TRBJ2-1|once
CASRPVAGGRNEQFF
TGTGCCAGCAGGCCGGTCGCGGGGGGGCGCAATGAGCAGTTCTTC
>TRBV5-6|-|TRBJ1-2|-
CASSLAGGGYTF
TGTGCCAGCAGCTTGGCAGGTGGCGGCTACACCTTC